The 21 T cell receptor beta chains presented below share a single source sample, sequenced in a study of blood T cell repertoires in COVID-19. Repertoires were generated with immunoSEQ multiplex PCR, while TCRdb's copy carries only in-frame clones and drops some. The sample shows roughly 140,000 clones, around 81% of them seen only once. Sequencing was carried out using PBMCs or T cells enriched from blood (not recorded which). Every receptor here comes from a woman aged 35 to 49 who had recovered from COVID-19.

The J gene is TRBJ1-1, the V gene TRBV5-1; 7 bases map to TRBD1. The CDR3 length is 15 residues. V dropped 2 bases and J dropped 6; count of bases not matched to a gene: 10. Per the germline V gene, CDR1 is SGHRS and CDR2 is YFSETQ. CDR3 region: CASSFHRGTGSEAFF. CDR3 DNA sequence: TGCGCCAGCAGCTTCCACAGGGGAACGGGGTCTGAAGCTTTCTTT.

This clone was counted a single time. The chain joins TRBV6-5 to TRBJ2-6, with a tentative D call TRBD1 (6 bases). CDR3 length: 15 residues. Germline V CDR1 and CDR2: MNHEY, SVGAGI. Between the trimmed V and J ends, which lost 7 bases and 0 bases, there was a span of 10 bases. CDR3 amino acids: CASTIQGSGANVLTF. CDR3 DNA: TGTGCCAGCACCATACAGGGCTCTGGGGCCAACGTCCTGACTTTC.

The CDR3 protein is CANERLAGPANTGELFF. The CDR3 nucleotides read TGCGCCAACGAAAGGTTAGCGGGTCCCGCGAACACCGGGGAGCTGTTTTTT. V is TRBV4-1 and J is TRBJ2-2, with TRBD2 matching 7 bases. This CDR3 region has 17 residues. Germline CDR1 reads MGHRA; CDR2 reads YSYEKL. V lost 10 bases and J lost 0; bases outside the gene matches: 14.

This sequence joins TRBV5-1 and TRBJ2-5; possibly TRBD1 for D (5 bases). Germline values: CDR1 SGHRS, CDR2 YFSETQ. This CDR3 comprises 15 residues. Trimming removed 5 bases at V and 1 base at J, with 15 bases between. The CDR3 region has the DNA TGCGCCAGCAGATCTTTATCAGGGCCCCAAGAGACCCAGTACTTC. Its protein is CASRSLSGPQETQYF.

The chain carries TRBV9 and TRBJ1-1, with D unresolved. Looked up from germline, CDR1 is SGDLS and CDR2 is YYNGEE. Trimming pared 4 bases from V and 1 base from J, leaving 11 bases between. This CDR3 is built from 14 residues. CDR3 sequence (DNA): TGTGCCAGCAGCCCACAGCCGTCGAACACTGAAGCTTTCTTT. This sequence encodes CASSPQPSNTEAFF.

The chain couples TRBV13 to TRBJ2-7, with TRBD1 identical over 10 bases. Per the germline V gene, CDR1 is PRHDT and CDR2 is FYEKMQ (reference sequence). J gave up 3 bases and V 5 bases, and 7 bases lay outside the gene matches. The length of the CDR3 is 15 residues. In DNA, the CDR3 is TGTGCCAGCAGCCCCCGGGACAGGGGAGTCTACGAGCAGTACTTC. It translates to CASSPRDRGVYEQYF.

This clone was seen once. The V gene is TRBV27, the J gene TRBJ2-4; a possible D gene is TRBD2 (6 bases). The germline gives CDR1 MNHEY, CDR2 SMNVEV (reference sequence). V was cut by 2 bases and J by 0 bases, with 14 bases left in between. CDR3 length: 17 residues. CDR3 region: CASSLTFGEVAKNIQYF. The DNA of the CDR3 is TGTGCCAGCAGTTTAACCTTCGGGGAGGTAGCCAAAAACATTCAGTACTTC.

J is TRBJ1-1 and V is TRBV4-1, with TRBD1 matching 9 bases. The CDR3 consists of 15 residues. Germline V gene lookup returns CDR1 MGHRA and CDR2 YSYEKL. The J segment lost 4 bases and the V segment lost 3 bases, leaving 6 bases of the junction unmatched. The CDR3 loop reads CASSHGQGRGTEAFF. The DNA for the CDR3 is TGCGCCAGCAGCCATGGACAGGGGAGAGGCACTGAAGCTTTCTTT.

This chain links TRBV6-5 with TRBJ1-1; D remains unclear. The germline V and J ends were trimmed by 4 bases and 6 bases, with 15 bases remaining between them. The germline CDR1 and CDR2 sequences are MNHEY and SVGAGI. The CDR3 spans 14 residues. CDR3 bases: TGTGCCAGCAGTTCCGGGAGCCCTCGCTCTGAAGCTTTCTTT. Its translation is CASSSGSPRSEAFF.

This chain links TRBV3-1 (or the pseudogene TRBV3-2) with TRBJ1-3; 10 nucleotides line up with TRBD1. V lost 4 bases and J lost 8; bases outside the gene matches: 8. CDR3 length: 15 amino acids. Germline CDR1 and CDR2: LGHDT and YNNKEL (reference sequence). The CDR3 DNA sequence: TGTGCCAGCAGCCCAACTACCGGGACAGGGGACACCATATATTTT. This sequence encodes CASSPTTGTGDTIYF.

This chain links TRBV10-3 with TRBJ1-2, with 7 bases fitting TRBD1. The CDR3 has 13 amino acids. J gave up 4 bases and V 6 bases, and 5 bases lay outside the gene matches. Germline V gene lookup returns CDR1 ENHRY and CDR2 SYGVKD. The DNA for the CDR3 is TGTGCCATCAGCGGGCGGGACAGCTATGGCTACACCTTC. It yields the protein CAISGRDSYGYTF.

This clone was counted between two and nine times. The chain is built from TRBV6-4 and TRBJ2-1; 7 bases line up with TRBD2. Looked up from germline, CDR1 is MRHNA and CDR2 is SNTAGT. CDR3 length: 16 amino acids. V gave up 2 bases and J gave up 6 bases; unmatched junction bases: 10. The CDR3 DNA is TGTGCCAGCAGTGACATAGGTTCCAGCGGGGTCAATGAGCAGTTCTTC. This gives the protein CASSDIGSSGVNEQFF.

This chain joins TRBV19 and TRBJ1-1, with D possibly being TRBD1 (6 bases). Trimming removed 6 bases at V and 1 base at J, with 15 bases between. CDR1 is LNHDA, CDR2 SQIVND, per germline (reference sequence). This CDR3 is built from 15 residues. CDR3 DNA: TGTGCCAGTAGATCTACAGGGTTCGGGAACACTGAAGCTTTCTTT. It yields the protein CASRSTGFGNTEAFF. Full variable domain (missing parts from reference TRBV19 and TRBJ1-1): DGGITQSPKYLFRKEGQNVTLSCEQNLNHDAMYWYRQDPGQGLRLIYYSQIVNDFQKGDIAEGYSVSREKKESFPLTVTSAQKNPTAFYLCASRSTGFGNTEAFFGQGTRLTVV.

This clone showed up just once. The rearrangement joins TRBV3-1 (or the pseudogene TRBV3-2) to TRBJ2-3, with 10 bases identical to TRBD2. The CDR3 runs 16 residues. Germline assignment: CDR1 LGHDT and CDR2 YNNKEL (reference sequence). The junction had 5 bases not matched to a gene; V was cut back by 1 base and J by 4 bases. The CDR3 DNA is TGTGCCAGCAGCCAAGGAAGCGGGGGGGCCCCAGATACGCAGTATTTT. It yields the protein CASSQGSGGAPDTQYF.

The CDR3 DNA is TGTGCCAGCAGCTTACAGGCGAACACTGAAGCTTTCTTT. This gives the protein CASSLQANTEAFF. J is TRBJ1-1 and V is TRBV11-3; D unclear. Germline V gene lookup returns CDR1 SGHNT and CDR2 YENEEA. This CDR3 is built from 13 residues. V was clipped by 2 bases and J by 1 base, with 5 bases between them.

This chain uses TRBV11-2 with TRBJ2-7; 10 bases map to TRBD1. V shed 0 bases and J 3 bases; nucleotides not matched to a gene: 2. The CDR3 length is 15 residues. The germline gives CDR1 SGHAT, CDR2 FQNNGV. CDR3 bases: TGTGCCAGCAGCTTAGAGAGGACAGGGGGCTACGAGCAGTACTTC. This encodes CASSLERTGGYEQYF.

A single count supports this clone. CDR3 bases: TGCGCCAGCAGCCAGGGGCCAGTCCCGTTAAAAGAGACCCAGTACTTC. Translation: CASSQGPVPLKETQYF. This chain joins TRBV4-1 and TRBJ2-5, with D possibly matching TRBD1 (5 bases). The CDR3 is made up of 16 amino acids. Looked up from germline, CDR1 is MGHRA and CDR2 is YSYEKL. Between the trimmed V and J ends, which lost 3 bases and 3 bases, there was a span of 17 bases.

This chain links TRBV19 with TRBJ2-3, with 10 bases matching TRBD2. Trimming cost V 5 bases and J 4 bases; bases outside gene matches: 6. This CDR3 comprises 15 residues. The germline gives CDR1 LNHDA, CDR2 SQIVND (reference sequence). CDR3 protein: CASSDSGRRADTQYF. In DNA form, the CDR3 reads TGTGCCAGTAGTGATAGCGGGAGGAGGGCAGATACGCAGTATTTT. Looking up the rest from reference TRBV19 and TRBJ2-3 gives the full variable domain: DGGITQSPKYLFRKEGQNVTLSCEQNLNHDAMYWYRQDPGQGLRLIYYSQIVNDFQKGDIAEGYSVSREKKESFPLTVTSAQKNPTAFYLCASSDSGRRADTQYFGPGTRLTVL.

This clone was seen only once. J is TRBJ1-1 and V is TRBV18; TRBD1 matches 9 bases. CDR1 and CDR2 from the germline V gene are KGHSH and LQKENI. The ends lost 3 bases at V and 11 bases at J; junction bases unmatched: 13. This CDR3 spans 15 amino acids. CDR3 protein: CASSPLPDRGSGAFF. CDR3 in DNA: TGTGCCAGCTCACCCTTACCGGACAGGGGATCCGGCGCTTTCTTT.

V is TRBV24-1 and J is TRBJ2-2; 7 bases map to TRBD1. V gave up 2 bases and J gave up 1 base; unmatched junction bases: 3. The CDR3 has 16 residues. Germline V gene lookup returns CDR1 KGHDR and CDR2 SFDVKD. CDR3 DNA sequence: TGTGCCACCAGTGATTCCCGGACAGGGAACACCGGGGAGCTGTTTTTT. Amino acid sequence: CATSDSRTGNTGELFF.

The chain is built from TRBV5-8 and TRBJ2-1, with 7 bases aligning to TRBD2. V shed 4 bases and J 2 bases; nucleotides not matched to a gene: 6. The CDR3 sequence is 15 residues long. The germline gives CDR1 SGHTS, CDR2 YDEGEE. CDR3 in amino acids: CASSLIRGAYNEQFF. CDR3 nucleotide sequence: TGTGCCAGCAGCCTTATACGGGGGGCCTACAATGAGCAGTTCTTC.